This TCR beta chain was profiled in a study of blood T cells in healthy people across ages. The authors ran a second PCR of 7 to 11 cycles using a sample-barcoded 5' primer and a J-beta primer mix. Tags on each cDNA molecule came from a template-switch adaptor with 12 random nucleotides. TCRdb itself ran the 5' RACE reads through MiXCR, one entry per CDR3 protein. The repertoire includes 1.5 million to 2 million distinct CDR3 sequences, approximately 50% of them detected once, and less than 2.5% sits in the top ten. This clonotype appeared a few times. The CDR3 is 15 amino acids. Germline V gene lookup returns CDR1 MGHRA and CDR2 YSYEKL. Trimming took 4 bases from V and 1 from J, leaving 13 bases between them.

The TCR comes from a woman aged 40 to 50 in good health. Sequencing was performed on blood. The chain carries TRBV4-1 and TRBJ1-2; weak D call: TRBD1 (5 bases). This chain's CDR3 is CASSLQSQGNYGYTF. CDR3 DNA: TGCGCCAGCAGCCTACAGAGCCAGGGTAACTATGGCTACACCTTC.